Sequencing of this T cell receptor beta chain was carried out in a study of blood T cells in healthy people across ages. Then a second PCR, running about 6 to 11 cycles, was carried out with a sample-barcoded 5' primer and a J-beta primer mix. TCRdb re-derived calls from the 5' RACE reads in MiXCR, one entry per CDR3 protein. The repertoire holds about 1 million distinct CDR3 sequences, roughly 45% seen once, with 18% in the top ten. V lost 4 bases, J lost 1 base, and 11 bases lay in between. Germline V gene lookup returns CDR1 LNHNV and CDR2 YYDKDF (reference sequence). The CDR3 loop spans 15 amino acids.

Sample: blood. The chain employs TRBV15 and TRBJ1-5, with D perhaps matching TRBD1 (6 bases). This receptor was taken from a woman aged 55 to 70 in good health. CDR3 nucleotides: TGTGCCACCAGCAAAGACAGGATGAGCAATCAGCCCCAGCATTTT. Amino acids: CATSKDRMSNQPQHF. The complete variable domain, with remaining parts taken from reference TRBV15 and TRBJ1-5, reads DAMVIQNPRYQVTQFGKPVTLSCSQTLNHNVMYWYQQKSSQAPKLLFHYYDKDFNNEADTPDNFQSRRPNTSFCFLDIRSPGLGDTAMYLCATSKDRMSNQPQHFGDGTRLSIL.